This entry is about one T cell receptor beta chain. The target antigen is unknown. This entry comes from a study of cytomegalovirus exposure and HLA in healthy donors. Trimming stripped 5 bases from V and 0 bases from J, with 11 bases between. Germline lookup yields CDR1 MNHEY and CDR2 SMNVEV (reference sequence). The length of the CDR3 is 15 residues. This PCR relied on a set of 60 Vbeta primers and 13 Jbeta primers. Measured with immunoSEQ multiplex PCR; TCRdb has only the in-frame clones, and not every one. The table for this sample gives approximately 120,000 clones. Study-wide results and caveats: A missense variant in DCLRE1C was later tied to TCR beta V- and J-gene trimming. By HLA locus, TCR association rates varied in a later analysis, with DRB1 showing the most and HLA-C the fewest.

The chain combines TRBV27 with TRBJ1-5; weak D call: TRBD1 (5 bases). The sequencing input was PBMCs. The receptor's source is a man aged 35 to 55 in good health and CMV-seronegative. CDR3 sequence: CASSRGRDSNQPQHF. CDR3 nucleotide sequence: TGTGCCAGCAGTAGGGGCAGGGATAGCAATCAGCCCCAGCATTTT.